A selection of T cell receptor beta chains follows, all from one sample in a study of cytomegalovirus exposure and HLA in healthy donors. Assay used: immunoSEQ multiplex PCR; TCRdb lists only in-frame clones, some missing. Of 150,000 or so clones detected, around 80% appear once; the ten largest clones hold 1.5% to 2.5%. The sample was PBMCs. These receptors were obtained from a woman in her thirties or forties in good health and CMV-seronegative. CDR3s include the opening cysteine and the closing phenylalanine or tryptophan. The D gene is left open where the match is weak. Where a row states a size, it is once, few, many or the class of an expanded clone; other rows omit it.

TRBJ2-1 TRBV4-2 . TRBD2 CASTSGSLNNEQFF TGTGCCAGCACGAGCGGGAGTCTAAACAATGAGCAGTTCTTC
TRBJ1-2 TRBV7-9 . . CASSLAERNYGYTF TGTGCCAGCAGCCTAGCGGAGCGCAACTATGGCTACACCTTC
TRBJ1-3 TRBV7-6 . . CASSLGQGKAGNTIYF TGTGCCAGCAGCTTAGGGCAGGGGAAGGCTGGAAACACCATATATTTT
TRBJ2-1 TRBV2 . . CASRRLDEQFF TGTGCCAGCAGGCGACTAGATGAGCAGTTCTTC
TRBJ1-4 TRBV5-1 . . CASSWNREGGELFF TGCGCCAGCAGCTGGAATCGGGAAGGGGGGGAACTGTTTTTT
TRBJ1-3 TRBV27 . . CASSLKGAGNTIYF TGTGCCAGCAGTTTGAAGGGGGCTGGAAACACCATATATTTT
TRBJ2-2 TRBV27 once . CASRKRTFAGELFF TGTGCCAGCAGAAAAAGGACTTTTGCGGGGGAGCTGTTTTTT
TRBJ2-3 TRBV19 . . CASSIMGGTDTQYF TGTGCCAGTAGTATTATGGGGGGAACAGATACGCAGTATTTT
TRBJ2-3 TRBV4-2 . TRBD2 CASRGTSGRDTQYF TGTGCCAGCAGGGGGACTAGCGGGAGGGATACGCAGTATTTT
TRBJ2-5 TRBV9 . TRBD2 CASSFSGLAGIETQYF TGTGCCAGCAGCTTTTCGGGACTAGCGGGAATAGAGACCCAGTACTTC
TRBJ2-7 TRBV7-9 . . CASSFPRGGYEQYF TGTGCCAGCAGCTTCCCCCGCGGCGGGTACGAGCAGTACTTC
TRBJ1-3 TRBV9 . . CASSADGSSGNTIYF TGTGCCAGCAGTGCGGACGGGAGCTCTGGAAACACCATATATTTT
TRBJ1-1 TRBV19 . . CASVYNPSGDAEAFF TGTGCCAGTGTATACAATCCCTCGGGGGACGCTGAAGCTTTCTTT
TRBJ2-7 TRBV5-4 . TRBD2 CASSLGGGGSYEQYF TGTGCCAGCAGCTTGGGGGGCGGGGGGTCCTACGAGCAGTACTTC
TRBJ2-3 TRBV9 few TRBD1 CASSVDRGRTDTQYF TGTGCCAGCAGCGTAGACAGGGGGAGGACAGATACGCAGTATTTT
TRBJ1-2 TRBV11-2 . . CASRSIGGRNYGYTF TGTGCCAGCAGATCAATCGGGGGTCGTAACTATGGCTACACCTTC
TRBJ2-5 TRBV19 . TRBD1 CASSTRQGKETQYF TGTGCCAGTAGTACGCGACAGGGCAAAGAGACCCAGTACTTC
TRBJ1-2 TRBV28 . . CASSLLAENYGYTF TGTGCCAGCAGTTTATTGGCGGAGAATTATGGCTACACCTTC
TRBJ1-1 TRBV27 few . CASSLSSVNTEAFF TGTGCCAGCAGTTTATCTTCGGTGAACACTGAAGCTTTCTTT
TRBJ2-7 TRBV19 . TRBD1 CATSVGQGSYEQYF TGTGCCACCTCAGTGGGACAGGGTTCCTACGAGCAGTACTTC
TRBJ2-1 TRBV15 few TRBD2 CATSRVTSGNYNEQFF TGTGCCACCAGCAGAGTGACTAGCGGGAACTACAATGAGCAGTTCTTC
TRBJ2-5 TRBV5-1 . TRBD1 CASSRDRGWETQYF TGCGCCAGCAGCCGGGACAGGGGGTGGGAGACCCAGTACTTC
TRBJ2-7 TRBV29-1 . . CSVDIFPGEQYF TGCAGCGTTGATATCTTTCCGGGGGAGCAGTACTTC
TRBJ2-2 TRBV19 . TRBD1 CASSSQGALGELFF TGTGCCAGTAGTAGCCAGGGGGCGCTTGGGGAGCTGTTTTTT
TRBJ2-7 TRBV5-1 once TRBD2 CASSPGGVGHTYEQYF TGCGCCAGCAGCCCGGGGGGTGTCGGGCACACCTACGAGCAGTACTTC
TRBJ1-3 TRBV5-5 . . CASSLVPWVGTGNTIYF TGTGCCAGCAGCTTGGTCCCCTGGGTGGGCACAGGAAACACCATATATTTT
TRBJ1-5 TRBV6-1 . . CASSEALTNDQPQHF TGTGCCAGCAGTGAAGCGTTAACTAATGATCAGCCCCAGCATTTT
TRBJ2-3 TRBV4-1 . TRBD2 CASTNPGLAGGTQYF TGCGCCAGCACGAATCCGGGACTAGCGGGAGGGACGCAGTATTTT
TRBJ1-1 TRBV5-8 once . CASSLALYQQETFF TGTGCCAGCAGCTTGGCCTTGTATCAACAGGAAACTTTCTTT
TRBJ2-2 TRBV14 . . CASSHSRQVLNTGELFF TGTGCCAGCAGCCATTCCAGACAGGTTCTGAACACCGGGGAGCTGTTTTTT
TRBJ2-1 TRBV6-6 . . CASSAGDREQFF TGTGCCAGCAGTGCAGGGGATCGGGAGCAGTTCTTC
TRBJ2-1 TRBV7-2 . . CASSSSRGDSYNEQFF TGTGCCAGCAGCTCAAGCAGGGGGGACTCCTACAATGAGCAGTTCTTC
TRBJ2-7 TRBV28 . . CASTPRHRRYEQYF TGTGCCAGCACCCCCCGACACCGCCGTTACGAGCAGTACTTC
TRBJ2-3 TRBV9 . . CASSVGAGLTDTQYF TGTGCCAGCAGCGTAGGGGCGGGACTCACAGATACGCAGTATTTT
TRBJ2-3 TRBV9 . TRBD1 CASSVSQTGGTDTQYF TGTGCCAGCAGCGTCTCCCAGACAGGGGGAACAGATACGCAGTATTTT
TRBJ1-2 TRBV7-2 once TRBD1 CASSLAGDRNYGYTF TGTGCCAGCAGCTTAGCGGGGGACAGGAACTATGGCTACACCTTC
TRBJ2-5 TRBV4-3 . . CASSGGLVETQYF TGCGCCAGCAGCGGAGGATTGGTGGAGACCCAGTACTTC
TRBJ2-7 TRBV27 . . CASSFGLGLVYEQYF TGTGCCAGCAGTTTTGGACTTGGGCTTGTCTACGAGCAGTACTTC
TRBJ2-7 TRBV23-1 . TRBD2 CASSQSRDYLSYEQYF TGCGCCAGCAGTCAATCGAGGGACTACCTATCCTACGAGCAGTACTTC
TRBJ2-2 TRBV10-3 . TRBD1 CAISSPGQGSGELFF TGTGCCATCAGCTCACCGGGACAGGGCTCCGGGGAGCTGTTTTTT
TRBJ2-7 TRBV9 few . CASGTQDYEQYF TGTGCCAGCGGGACACAAGACTACGAGCAGTACTTC
TRBJ1-3 TRBV7-9 . . CASSLRGGTIYF TGTGCCAGCAGCCTCAGGGGAGGGACCATATATTTT
TRBJ2-5 TRBV5-1 . TRBD2 CASSFGLAGMEETQYF TGCGCCAGCAGCTTCGGACTAGCGGGAATGGAAGAGACCCAGTACTTC
TRBJ2-3 TRBV5-1 few TRBD2 CASSPGTRNTDTQYF TGCGCCAGCAGCCCTGGGACTAGAAACACAGATACGCAGTATTTT
TRBJ2-6 TRBV6-5 . . CASSLLSVGANVLTF TGTGCCAGCAGCCTACTAAGTGTCGGGGCCAACGTCCTGACTTTC
TRBJ2-1 TRBV30 . . CAWNLAVSYNEQFF TGTGCCTGGAATTTAGCGGTAAGCTACAATGAGCAGTTCTTC
TRBJ2-7 TRBV6-6 . TRBD2 CAGSRASGRYEQYF TGTGCCGGCAGTCGGGCTAGCGGGAGGTACGAGCAGTACTTC
TRBJ2-7 TRBV28 . TRBD2 CASRSSGPTYEQYF TGTGCCAGCAGATCTAGCGGACCAACCTACGAGCAGTACTTC
TRBJ2-2 TRBV7-8 . . CASSPGISRYTGELFF TGTGCCAGCAGCCCAGGGATTAGCCGGTACACCGGGGAGCTGTTTTTT
TRBJ2-3 TRBV5-1 . . CASSLAGIDTQYF TGCGCCAGCAGCTTGGCCGGGATAGATACGCAGTATTTT
TRBJ2-2 TRBV2 once . CASMRDPAGELFF TGTGCCAGCATGCGGGACCCCGCCGGGGAGCTGTTTTTT
TRBJ1-6 TRBV10-3 few . CAIRTENNSPLHF TGTGCCATCCGGACAGAAAATAATTCACCCCTCCACTTT
TRBJ2-7 TRBV5-1 . . CASSEDSSYEQYF TGCGCCAGCAGCGAGGACAGCTCCTACGAGCAGTACTTC
TRBJ2-5 TRBV10-3 . TRBD2 CAISGTLAGNGETQYF TGTGCCATCAGTGGAACCCTAGCGGGAAATGGTGAGACCCAGTACTTC
TRBJ2-3 TRBV29-1 . . CSVHGRASFTDTQYF TGCAGCGTACATGGGCGGGCCTCCTTCACAGATACGCAGTATTTT
TRBJ2-5 TRBV5-6 . TRBD2 CASSSGLAGVETQYF TGTGCCAGCAGCTCAGGACTAGCGGGAGTTGAGACCCAGTACTTC
TRBJ2-3 TRBV28 . . CASSLLGQRSASTDTQYF TGTGCCAGCAGTTTACTTGGGCAGCGGAGTGCTAGCACAGATACGCAGTATTTT